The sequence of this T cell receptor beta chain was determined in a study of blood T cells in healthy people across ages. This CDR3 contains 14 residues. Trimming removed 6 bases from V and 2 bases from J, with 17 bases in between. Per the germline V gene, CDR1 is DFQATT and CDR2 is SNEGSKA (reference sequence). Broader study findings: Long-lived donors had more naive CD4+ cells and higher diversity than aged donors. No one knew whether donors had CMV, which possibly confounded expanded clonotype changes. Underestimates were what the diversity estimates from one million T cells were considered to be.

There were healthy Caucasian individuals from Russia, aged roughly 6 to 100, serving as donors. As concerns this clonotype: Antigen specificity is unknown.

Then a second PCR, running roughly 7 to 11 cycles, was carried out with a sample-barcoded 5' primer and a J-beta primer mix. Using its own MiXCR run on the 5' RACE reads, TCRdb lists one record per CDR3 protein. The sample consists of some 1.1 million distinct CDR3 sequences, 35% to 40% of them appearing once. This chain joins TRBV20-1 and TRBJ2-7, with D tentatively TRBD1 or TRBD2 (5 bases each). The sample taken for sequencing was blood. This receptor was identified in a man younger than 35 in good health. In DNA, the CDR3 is TGCAGTGCCTCCGGGACGGCGACGACCTACGAGCAGTACTTC. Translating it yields CSASGTATTYEQYF.